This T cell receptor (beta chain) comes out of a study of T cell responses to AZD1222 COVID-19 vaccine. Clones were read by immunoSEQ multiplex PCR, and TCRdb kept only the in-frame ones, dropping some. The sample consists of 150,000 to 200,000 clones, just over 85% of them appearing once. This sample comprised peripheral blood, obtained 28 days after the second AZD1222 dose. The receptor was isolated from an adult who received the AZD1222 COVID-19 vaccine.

DNA for the CDR3: TGTGCCACCCAAAGGGGGGGAACGGCCGGGGAGCTGTTTTTT. The encoded protein is CATQRGGTAGELFF. The chain is built from TRBV15 and TRBJ2-2, with D possibly matching TRBD2 (7 bases). V was pared by 8 bases and J by 6 bases, with 16 bases between. The CDR3 contains 14 residues. CDR1 LNHNV and CDR2 YYDKDF come from the germline V gene (reference sequence).